These 14 T cell receptor beta chains share one sample of origin, sequenced in a study of blood T cell repertoires in COVID-19. This table comes from immunoSEQ multiplex PCR, and its TCRdb copy is limited to in-frame clones, with some not included. The sample yields 200,000 or so clones, about 90% seen once. The sequencing input was peripheral blood. The receptors originated from a middle-aged man with active or convalescent COVID-19.

The chain joins TRBV6-5 to TRBJ2-2; 7 bases fit TRBD1. CDR1 and CDR2 from the germline V gene are MNHEY and SVGAGI. This CDR3 is built from 14 residues. After removal of 2 bases from V and 6 bases from J, the junction contained 3 bases not matched to a gene. The CDR3 sequence is CASSYNQGAGELFF. The CDR3 DNA reads TGTGCCAGCAGTTACAACCAGGGGGCCGGGGAGCTGTTTTTT.

This clone was detected only once. One end of the junction fails to match germline, which may point to a read error. The J gene is TRBJ2-1, the V gene TRBV5-1, with 8 nucleotides matching TRBD2. The CDR3 runs 15 residues. The germline V gene has CDR1 SGHRS and CDR2 YFSETQ. The CDR3 is CASSPPLSGSVSEIF. In DNA, the CDR3 is TGCGCCAGCAGCCCACCATTAAGCGGGAGTGTGAGCGAGATCTTC.

V gene TRBV6-5 combines with J gene TRBJ1-1; no firm D call. CDR1 MNHEY and CDR2 SVGAGI come from the germline V gene. V shed 4 bases and J shed 0 bases, with 6 bases lying between them. The CDR3 runs 13 residues. CDR3 sequence: CASSLVVNTEAFF. The CDR3 DNA is TGTGCCAGCAGTTTAGTAGTGAACACTGAAGCTTTCTTT.

This clone was seen just once. V gene TRBV4-2 combines with J gene TRBJ1-1; 8 bases fit TRBD1. This CDR3 region has 15 residues. Germline V gene sequence: CDR1 LGHNA, CDR2 YNFKEQ. With V trimmed by 4 bases and J by 1 base, 5 bases remained unmatched. This chain's CDR3 is CASSPWDRSNTEAFF. CDR3 bases: TGTGCCAGCAGCCCTTGGGACAGGTCGAACACTGAAGCTTTCTTT.

J is TRBJ1-1 and V is TRBV6-5; possible D gene TRBD1, 5 bases. CDR1 is MNHEY and CDR2 is SVGAGI in the germline V gene. The V end lost 6 bases, the J end lost 0 bases, and 11 bases lay between the germline ends. The CDR3 has 14 amino acids. The CDR3 nucleotides are TGTGCCAGCAGGATCTGGGGGGTGAACACTGAAGCTTTCTTT. This encodes CASRIWGVNTEAFF.

V gene TRBV3-1 (or the pseudogene TRBV3-2) combines with J gene TRBJ2-3, with D possibly matching TRBD2 (5 bases). CDR3 length: 13 amino acids. With 4 bases removed from V and 1 base from J, the gap between germline ends came to 6 bases. Germline V gives CDR1 LGHDT, CDR2 YNNKEL (reference sequence). The CDR3 DNA reads as TGTGCCAGCAGCCCCGGGGGCACAGATACGCAGTATTTT. Translation gives CASSPGGTDTQYF.

The V call is TRBV5-1, the J call TRBJ2-5; TRBD2 is a possible D gene (5 bases). This CDR3 has 15 amino acids. The ends were cut back, 0 bases at V and 4 bases at J, with 13 bases in the middle. Germline V gene lookup returns CDR1 SGHRS and CDR2 YFSETQ. The CDR3 coding sequence is TGCGCCAGCAGCTTGGGACCGAGCAGCGGAGAGACCCAGTACTTC. Protein product: CASSLGPSSGETQYF.

The chain has TRBV6-1 and TRBJ2-3; 9 bases are a match to TRBD2. The V gene end was trimmed by 2 bases and the J gene end by 7 bases; junction bases not matched to a gene: 10. CDR3 length: 16 residues. Germline V lookup: CDR1 MNHNS, CDR2 SASEGT. The CDR3 bases are TGTGCCAGCAGTGAACAGGGCGGGGGGGCAGTTTATACGCAGTATTTT. It yields the protein CASSEQGGGAVYTQYF.

This clone was counted only a few times. The V gene is TRBV6-5, the J gene TRBJ1-5; no clear D. Trimming shortened V by 5 bases and J by 9 bases, and 14 bases separated the two germline ends. Germline lookup yields CDR1 MNHEY and CDR2 SVGAGI. CDR3 size: 13 residues. This CDR3 is CASSPGLDRPQHF. The CDR3 bases are TGTGCCAGCAGTCCGGGTTTGGATCGGCCCCAGCATTTT.

The CDR3 DNA reads as TGTGCCAGCAGCAGGGCCGGCGTGAGCAATCAGCCCCAGCATTTT. Amino acids: CASSRAGVSNQPQHF. The chain recombines TRBV21-1 with TRBJ1-5; TRBD1, the D gene given by the table, was not confirmed from the DNA. TRBV21-1 is a pseudogene. The CDR3 runs to 15 residues.

The chain has TRBV3-1 (or the pseudogene TRBV3-2) and TRBJ2-3, with D possibly TRBD2 on 6 matching bases. In germline, CDR1 is LGHDT, CDR2 YNNKEL (reference sequence). CDR3 length equals 14 residues. V dropped 7 bases and J dropped 2 bases, with 13 bases sitting between them. The CDR3 reads CASKTGTYTDTQYF. CDR3 sequence (DNA): TGTGCCAGCAAAACCGGGACTTACACAGATACGCAGTATTTT.

This clone appeared a few times. The chain carries TRBV29-1 and TRBJ1-5; 9 bases match TRBD1. The CDR3 consists of 15 residues. J was trimmed by 0 bases and V by 7 bases; bases with no gene match: 7. Germline V lookup: CDR1 SQVTM, CDR2 ANQGSEA. CDR3 nucleotides: TGCAGCGCAACGACAGGGGGACGTAGCAATCAGCCCCAGCATTTT. It specifies CSATTGGRSNQPQHF.

V usage is TRBV2 and J usage is TRBJ1-6; D unclear. Germline V gene sequence: CDR1 SNHLY, CDR2 FYNNEI. V was shortened by 7 bases and J by 7 bases, with 11 bases between the two germline ends. This CDR3 region has 13 residues. The CDR3 DNA reads as TGTGCCAGCACCCGAACAGAGAATTCACCCCTCCACTTT. Translated: CASTRTENSPLHF.

The chain couples TRBV5-5 to TRBJ2-2; TRBD2 is a possible D gene (5 bases). CDR3 size: 15 residues. With 3 bases removed from V and 1 base from J, the gap between germline ends came to 10 bases. Germline V lookup: CDR1 SGHKS, CDR2 YYEKEE (reference sequence). CDR3 coding DNA: TGTGCCAGCAGCTGGAGGCAAATGAACACCGGGGAGCTGTTTTTT. Translated, it gives CASSWRQMNTGELFF.